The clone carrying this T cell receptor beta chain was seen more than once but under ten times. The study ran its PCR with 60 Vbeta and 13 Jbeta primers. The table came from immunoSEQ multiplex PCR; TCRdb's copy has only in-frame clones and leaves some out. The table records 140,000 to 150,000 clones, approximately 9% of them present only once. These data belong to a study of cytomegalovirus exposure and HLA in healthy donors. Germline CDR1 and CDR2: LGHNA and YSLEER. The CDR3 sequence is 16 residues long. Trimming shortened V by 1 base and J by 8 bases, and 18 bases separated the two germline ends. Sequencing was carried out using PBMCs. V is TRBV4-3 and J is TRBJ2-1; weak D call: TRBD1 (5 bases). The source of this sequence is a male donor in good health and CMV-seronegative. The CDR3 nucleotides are TGCGCCAGCAGCCAAGCCGACAGCTACAATGGGGATGAGCAGTTCTTC. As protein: CASSQADSYNGDEQFF.